The rows below give T cell receptor beta chains drawn from one sample of a study of T cells after yellow fever vaccination. TCRdb reprocessed the 5' RACE reads with MiXCR, giving one entry per CDR3 protein. The data show more than 300,000 distinct CDR3 sequences, 3.5% to 4.5% seen once. The sequencing used PBMCs, collected 15 days after the yellow fever booster vaccination. Receptors were obtained from a man between 18 and 35 years old who received the YFV17D yellow fever vaccine. CDR3s include the opening cysteine and the closing phenylalanine or tryptophan. D genes are given only for firm matches. Not every row has a clone size; where given, it reads once, few, many or a size class.

D gene,V gene,clone size,J gene,CDR3 protein,CDR3 DNA
NA,TRBV27,many,TRBJ2-7,CASSFGRGYEQYF,TGTGCCAGCAGTTTCGGGCGAGGCTACGAGCAGTACTTC
NA,TRBV6-5,many,TRBJ2-5,CASSDVQETQYF,TGTGCCAGCTCGGACGTACAAGAGACCCAGTACTTC
NA,TRBV2,many,TRBJ2-1,CASSEVIQVGEQFF,TGTGCCAGCAGTGAAGTAATTCAAGTAGGTGAGCAGTTCTTC
NA,TRBV12-3/TRBV12-4,many,TRBJ2-7,CASSLALRGGEQYF,TGTGCCAGCAGTTTAGCGTTGAGAGGGGGTGAGCAGTACTTC
NA,TRBV4-1,few,TRBJ1-2,CASSQGSADYGYTF,TGCGCCAGCAGCCAAGGCTCGGCAGACTATGGCTACACCTTC
TRBD1,TRBV12-3/TRBV12-4,many,TRBJ2-3,CASSQGQGLDTQYF,TGTGCCAGCAGCCAGGGACAGGGGTTGGATACGCAGTATTTT
TRBD2,TRBV2,few,TRBJ2-5,CAGQRLRLAGEETQYF,TGTGCCGGTCAGCGGCTTCGACTAGCGGGGGAAGAGACCCAGTACTTC
NA,TRBV5-1,many,TRBJ2-1,CASSLLGGSNEQFF,TGCGCCAGCAGCTTGCTGGGAGGAAGCAATGAGCAGTTCTTC
NA,TRBV5-1,many,TRBJ2-3,CASSPDEGASTDTQYF,TGCGCCAGCAGCCCGGACGAAGGAGCTAGCACAGATACGCAGTATTTT
NA,TRBV7-6,many,TRBJ2-3,CASRFDPQDTQYF,TGTGCCAGCAGATTTGACCCCCAAGATACGCAGTATTTT
NA,TRBV7-9,many,TRBJ1-1,CASSPTTTNTEAFF,TGTGCCAGCAGCCCGACGACAACGAACACTGAAGCTTTCTTT
NA,TRBV12-3/TRBV12-4,NA,TRBJ2-7,CASSWGAQGGEQYF,TGTGCCAGCAGCTGGGGGGCTCAAGGAGGCGAGCAGTACTTC
TRBD2,TRBV7-6,NA,TRBJ2-7,CASSRASGPHYEQYF,TGTGCCAGCTCACGGGCTAGCGGGCCCCACTACGAGCAGTACTTC
TRBD1,TRBV10-3,NA,TRBJ1-1,CAISGTGVMNTEAFF,TGTGCCATCTCGGGGACAGGGGTTATGAACACTGAAGCTTTCTTT
NA,TRBV12-3/TRBV12-4,few,TRBJ1-1,CASSLMGLRTEAFF,TGTGCCAGCAGTTTAATGGGGCTGCGCACTGAAGCTTTCTTT
NA,TRBV10-3,few,TRBJ1-5,CAISNRDSNQPQHF,TGTGCCATCAGTAACCGGGACAGCAATCAGCCCCAGCATTTT
TRBD1,TRBV7-6,many,TRBJ1-1,CASSSSPGGNGMNTEAFF,TGTGCCAGCAGCTCAAGCCCAGGGGGCAATGGGATGAACACTGAAGCTTTCTTT
NA,TRBV27,NA,TRBJ1-6,CASRQGWANSPLHF,TGTGCCAGCAGACAAGGGTGGGCGAATTCACCCCTCCACTTT
NA,TRBV12-3/TRBV12-4,many,TRBJ1-4,CASSPRPFGGTLFF,TGTGCCAGCAGTCCCCGCCCCTTCGGGGGGACGCTGTTTTTT
NA,TRBV5-5,NA,TRBJ1-6,CASSPGQDNSPLHF,TGTGCCAGCAGTCCGGGCCAGGATAATTCACCCCTCCACTTT
TRBD1,TRBV20-1,many,TRBJ1-6,CSARTGEGSPLHF,TGCAGTGCCAGGACAGGGGAAGGGTCACCCCTCCACTTT
NA,TRBV6-6,many,TRBJ1-6,CASGQDSSPLHF,TGTGCCAGCGGCCAGGATAGTTCACCCCTCCACTTT
TRBD1,TRBV7-6,few,TRBJ1-1,CASSLLRTGTVNTEAFF,TGTGCCAGCAGCTTACTTAGGACAGGGACCGTGAACACTGAAGCTTTCTTT
NA,TRBV5-1,NA,TRBJ1-1,CASSLQAVNTEAFF,TGCGCCAGCAGCTTGCAGGCAGTGAACACTGAAGCTTTCTTT
NA,TRBV20-1,few,TRBJ2-2,CSASIFAAVDSGELFF,TGCAGTGCTAGTATATTCGCGGCCGTCGATTCCGGGGAGCTGTTTTTT
TRBD1,TRBV12-3/TRBV12-4,many,TRBJ2-4,CASSGQGAGDIQYF,TGTGCCAGCAGTGGGCAGGGGGCCGGGGACATTCAGTACTTC
NA,TRBV5-1,few,TRBJ1-1,CASSAYRVSTEAFF,TGCGCCAGCAGCGCCTACAGGGTGAGCACTGAAGCTTTCTTT
NA,TRBV6-1,many,TRBJ1-2,CASKHEHYTF,TGTGCCAGCAAACATGAACACTACACCTTC
NA,TRBV5-1,many,TRBJ1-4,CASRTEPVNEKLFF,TGCGCCAGCAGAACCGAACCCGTGAATGAAAAACTGTTTTTT
NA,TRBV7-2,many,TRBJ2-6,CASRQKRGSGANVLTF,TGTGCCAGCCGCCAAAAAAGGGGAAGTGGGGCCAACGTCCTGACTTTC
NA,TRBV18,many,TRBJ1-4,CASSPMHHTNEKLFF,TGTGCCAGCTCACCAATGCACCACACTAATGAAAAACTGTTTTTT
NA,TRBV7-9,NA,TRBJ2-1,CASSSTQPQGVDEQFF,TGTGCCAGCAGCTCAACCCAGCCCCAGGGAGTTGATGAGCAGTTCTTC